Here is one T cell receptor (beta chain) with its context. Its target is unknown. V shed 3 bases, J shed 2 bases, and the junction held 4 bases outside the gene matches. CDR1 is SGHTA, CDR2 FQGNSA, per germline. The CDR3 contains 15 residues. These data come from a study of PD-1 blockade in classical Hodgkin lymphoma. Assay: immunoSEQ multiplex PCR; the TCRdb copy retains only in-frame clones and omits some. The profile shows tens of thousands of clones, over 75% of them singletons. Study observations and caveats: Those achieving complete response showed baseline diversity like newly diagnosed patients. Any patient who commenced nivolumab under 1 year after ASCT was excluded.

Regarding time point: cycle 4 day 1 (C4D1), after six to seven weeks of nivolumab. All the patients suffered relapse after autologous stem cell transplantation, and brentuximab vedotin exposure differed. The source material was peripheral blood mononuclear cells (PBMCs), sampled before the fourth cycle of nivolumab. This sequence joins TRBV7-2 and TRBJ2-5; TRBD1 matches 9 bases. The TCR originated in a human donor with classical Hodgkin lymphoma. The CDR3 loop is CASSLTGGRQETQYF. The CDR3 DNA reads TGTGCCAGCAGCTTGACAGGGGGAAGGCAAGAGACCCAGTACTTC.